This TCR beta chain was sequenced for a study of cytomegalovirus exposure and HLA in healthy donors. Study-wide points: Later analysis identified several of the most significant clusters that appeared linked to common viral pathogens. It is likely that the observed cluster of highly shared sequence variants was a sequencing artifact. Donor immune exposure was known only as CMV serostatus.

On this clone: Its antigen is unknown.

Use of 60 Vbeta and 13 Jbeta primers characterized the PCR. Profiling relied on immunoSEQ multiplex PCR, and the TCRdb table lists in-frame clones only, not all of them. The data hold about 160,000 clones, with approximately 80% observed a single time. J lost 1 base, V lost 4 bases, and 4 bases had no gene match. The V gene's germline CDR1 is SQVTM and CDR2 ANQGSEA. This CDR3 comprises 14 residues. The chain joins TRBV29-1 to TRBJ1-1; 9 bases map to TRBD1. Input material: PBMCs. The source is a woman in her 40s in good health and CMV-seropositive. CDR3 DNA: TGCAGCGTTGGTCCGGGACAGGGGAACACTGAAGCTTTCTTT. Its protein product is CSVGPGQGNTEAFF.